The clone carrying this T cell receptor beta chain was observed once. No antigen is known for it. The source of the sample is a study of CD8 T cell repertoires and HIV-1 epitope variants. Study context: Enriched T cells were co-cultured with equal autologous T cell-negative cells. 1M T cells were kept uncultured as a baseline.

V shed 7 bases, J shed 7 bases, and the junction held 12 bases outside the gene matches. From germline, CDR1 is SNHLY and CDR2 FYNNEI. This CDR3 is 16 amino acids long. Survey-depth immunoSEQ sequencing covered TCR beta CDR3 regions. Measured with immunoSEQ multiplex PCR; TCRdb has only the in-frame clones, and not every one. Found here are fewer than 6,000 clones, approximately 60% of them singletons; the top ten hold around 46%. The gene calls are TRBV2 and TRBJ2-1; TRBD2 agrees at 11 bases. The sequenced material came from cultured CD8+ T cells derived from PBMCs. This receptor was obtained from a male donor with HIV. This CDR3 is CASNPLTSGEWNEQFF. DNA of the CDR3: TGTGCCAGCAATCCTCTGACTAGCGGGGAGTGGAATGAGCAGTTCTTC.